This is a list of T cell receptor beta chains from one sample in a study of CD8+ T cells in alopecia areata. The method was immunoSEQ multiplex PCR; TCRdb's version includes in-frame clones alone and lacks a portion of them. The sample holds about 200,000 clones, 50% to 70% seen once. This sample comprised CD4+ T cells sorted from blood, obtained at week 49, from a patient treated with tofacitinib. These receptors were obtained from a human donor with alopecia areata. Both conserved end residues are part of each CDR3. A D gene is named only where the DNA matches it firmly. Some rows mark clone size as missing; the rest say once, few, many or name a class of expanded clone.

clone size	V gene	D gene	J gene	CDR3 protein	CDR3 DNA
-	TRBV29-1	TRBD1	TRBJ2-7	CSVVQGGLTYEQYF	TGCAGCGTTGTACAGGGGGGTCTTACCTACGAGCAGTACTTC
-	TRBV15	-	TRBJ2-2	CATSRDIPGPHTGELFF	TGTGCCACCAGCAGAGATATACCGGGCCCTCACACCGGGGAGCTGTTTTTT
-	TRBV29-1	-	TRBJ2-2	CSVVFPLRGELFF	TGCAGCGTTGTTTTCCCCCTCCGCGGGGAGCTGTTTTTT
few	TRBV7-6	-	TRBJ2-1	CASSFRPEEQFF	TGTGCCAGCAGCTTCCGACCCGAGGAGCAGTTCTTC
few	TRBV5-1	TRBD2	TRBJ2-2	CASSRVRGGSGVGELFF	TGCGCCAGCAGCCGAGTCCGGGGGGGCTCGGGAGTCGGGGAGCTGTTTTTT
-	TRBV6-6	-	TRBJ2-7	CASTIDFSEQYF	TGTGCCAGCACCATCGACTTCTCCGAGCAGTACTTC
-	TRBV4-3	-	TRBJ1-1	CASSRDFYTEAFF	TGCGCCAGCAGCCGGGACTTTTACACTGAAGCTTTCTTT
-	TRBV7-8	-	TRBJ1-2	CASSLVPPTANYGYTF	TGTGCCAGCAGCTTAGTACCTCCGACAGCCAACTATGGCTACACCTTC
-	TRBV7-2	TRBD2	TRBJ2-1	CASSLGLAGGGEQFF	TGTGCCAGCAGTCTGGGACTAGCGGGGGGGGGTGAGCAGTTCTTC
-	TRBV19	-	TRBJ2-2	CASSRLGADTGELFF	TGTGCCAGTAGTAGGTTAGGGGCGGACACCGGGGAGCTGTTTTTT
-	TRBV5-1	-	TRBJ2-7	CASSQADSSYEQYF	TGCGCCAGCAGTCAGGCAGACAGTTCCTACGAGCAGTACTTC
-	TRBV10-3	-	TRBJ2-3	CAISESGTPTDTQYF	TGTGCCATCAGTGAGTCGGGGACTCCCACAGATACGCAGTATTTT
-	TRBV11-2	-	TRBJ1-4	CASSLQESEKLFF	TGTGCCAGCAGCTTACAGGAGTCCGAAAAACTGTTTTTT
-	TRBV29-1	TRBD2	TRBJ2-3	CSVTYLTSGGRTDTQYF	TGCAGCGTTACTTACCTGACTAGCGGGGGACGCACAGATACGCAGTATTTT
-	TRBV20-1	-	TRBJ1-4	CSAFNEKLFF	TGCAGTGCTTTTAATGAAAAACTGTTTTTT
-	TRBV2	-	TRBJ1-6	CASSVAGYNSPLHF	TGTGCCAGCAGTGTTGCAGGATATAATTCACCCCTCCACTTT
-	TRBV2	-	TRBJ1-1	CASIEGMNTEAFF	TGTGCCAGCATCGAGGGGATGAACACTGAAGCTTTCTTT
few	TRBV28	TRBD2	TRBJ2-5	CASTKGGLAEETQYF	TGTGCCAGCACCAAAGGGGGACTAGCGGAAGAGACCCAGTACTTC
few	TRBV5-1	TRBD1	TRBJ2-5	CAGRTGPGETQYF	TGCGCCGGGAGGACAGGGCCGGGGGAGACCCAGTACTTC
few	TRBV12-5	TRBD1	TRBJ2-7	CASWRQGGSYEQYF	TGTGCTAGTTGGCGACAGGGGGGCTCCTACGAGCAGTACTTC
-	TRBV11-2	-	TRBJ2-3	CASSLGGRDTQYF	TGTGCCAGCAGCTTAGGGGGTAGGGATACGCAGTATTTT
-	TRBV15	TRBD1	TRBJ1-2	CATTSTDRAVSGYTF	TGTGCCACCACTTCGACGGACAGGGCCGTTAGTGGCTACACCTTC
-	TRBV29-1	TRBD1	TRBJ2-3	CSVEQGIDTQYF	TGCAGCGTCGAACAGGGGATCGATACGCAGTATTTT
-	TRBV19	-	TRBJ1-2	CASRQDVSIGYTF	TGTGCCAGCAGACAGGACGTGTCTATAGGCTACACCTTC
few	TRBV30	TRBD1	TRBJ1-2	CARQGLGGYTF	TGTGCCCGACAGGGCCTCGGTGGCTACACCTTC
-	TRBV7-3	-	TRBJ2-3	CASSLDSRTDTQYF	TGTGCCAGCAGCCTTGACTCCCGCACAGATACGCAGTATTTT
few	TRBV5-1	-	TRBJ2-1	CASQSGRSYNEQFF	TGCGCCAGCCAATCGGGGAGATCCTACAATGAGCAGTTCTTC
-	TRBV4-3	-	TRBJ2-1	CASSQVIGWGEQFF	TGCGCCAGCAGCCAAGTCATTGGGTGGGGTGAGCAGTTCTTC
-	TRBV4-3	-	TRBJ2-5	CASSRQGWGETQYF	TGCGCCAGCAGCCGCCAGGGGTGGGGAGAGACCCAGTACTTC
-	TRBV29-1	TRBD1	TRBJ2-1	CSVKDPGQYNEQFF	TGCAGCGTCAAAGATCCGGGACAGTACAATGAGCAGTTCTTC
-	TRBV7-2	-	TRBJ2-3	CASRSDGVDTQYF	TGTGCCAGCAGATCCGACGGTGTAGATACGCAGTATTTT
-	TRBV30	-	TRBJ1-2	CAWSVRGNYGYTF	TGTGCCTGGAGTGTTCGGGGTAACTATGGCTACACCTTC
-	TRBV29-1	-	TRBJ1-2	CSATFVGGRAQGYGYTF	TGCAGCGCCACGTTTGTTGGGGGCAGGGCCCAAGGATATGGCTACACCTTC
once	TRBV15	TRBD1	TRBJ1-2	CATSREDRGYGYTF	TGTGCCACCAGCAGAGAGGACAGGGGCTATGGCTACACCTTC
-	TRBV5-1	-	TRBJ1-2	CASSLGSDTNYGYTF	TGCGCCAGCAGCTTGGGGTCAGACACTAACTATGGCTACACCTTC
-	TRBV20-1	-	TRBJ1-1	CSARANTEAFF	TGCAGTGCTAGGGCCAACACTGAAGCTTTCTTT
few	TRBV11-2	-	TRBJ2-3	CASSLQQGSTDTQYF	TGTGCCAGCAGCTTGCAACAGGGAAGCACAGATACGCAGTATTTT
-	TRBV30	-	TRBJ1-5	CAWSTRWEQPQHF	TGTGCCTGGAGTACTCGGTGGGAACAGCCCCAGCATTTT
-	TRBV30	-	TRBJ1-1	CAWRRPGRTGTEAFF	TGTGCCTGGAGGAGACCGGGACGCACGGGCACTGAAGCTTTCTTT
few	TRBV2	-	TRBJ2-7	CASSEAYEQYF	TGTGCCAGCAGTGAGGCCTACGAGCAGTACTTC
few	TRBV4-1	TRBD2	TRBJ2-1	CASSPRLAGGPNEQFF	TGCGCCAGCAGCCCGAGACTAGCGGGGGGACCCAATGAGCAGTTCTTC
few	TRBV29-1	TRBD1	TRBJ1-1	CSVKGARTEAFF	TGCAGCGTCAAGGGGGCGCGCACTGAAGCTTTCTTT
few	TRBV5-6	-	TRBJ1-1	CASSLLGSEAFF	TGTGCCAGCAGCTTGCTGGGGTCTGAAGCTTTCTTT
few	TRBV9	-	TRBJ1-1	CASSVVGGRLQGNTEAFF	TGTGCCAGCAGCGTAGTGGGGGGGAGGCTACAGGGGAACACTGAAGCTTTCTTT
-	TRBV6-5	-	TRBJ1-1	CASSYSFVAPEAFF	TGTGCCAGCAGTTACTCCTTTGTCGCCCCTGAAGCTTTCTTT
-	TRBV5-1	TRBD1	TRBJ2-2	CASSLRQGTNTGELFF	TGCGCCAGCAGCTTGAGACAGGGGACGAACACCGGGGAGCTGTTTTTT
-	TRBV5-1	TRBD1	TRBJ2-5	CASTLGGQRQETQYF	TGCGCCAGCACCCTTGGGGGACAGCGGCAAGAGACCCAGTACTTC
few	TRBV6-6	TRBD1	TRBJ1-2	CASSYSGQGIDYGYTF	TGTGCCAGCAGTTACTCGGGACAGGGGATAGACTATGGCTACACCTTC
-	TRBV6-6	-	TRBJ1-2	CASGTGVYGYTF	TGTGCCAGCGGGACGGGGGTCTATGGCTACACCTTC
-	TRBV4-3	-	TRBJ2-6	CASSQDSGANVLTF	TGCGCCAGCAGCCAAGACTCTGGGGCCAACGTCCTGACTTTC
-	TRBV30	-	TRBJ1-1	CAWSERQAWRPEAFF	TGTGCCTGGAGTGAGCGCCAGGCTTGGAGGCCTGAAGCTTTCTTT
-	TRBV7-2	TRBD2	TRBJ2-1	CASSPGGAHYNEQFF	TGTGCCAGCAGCCCCGGGGGGGCCCACTACAATGAGCAGTTCTTC
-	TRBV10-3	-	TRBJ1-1	CAISESGGTEAFF	TGTGCCATCAGTGAGTCGGGGGGCACTGAAGCTTTCTTT
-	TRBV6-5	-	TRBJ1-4	CASSYEGRRNEKLFF	TGTGCCAGCAGTTACGAGGGACGGAGAAATGAAAAACTGTTTTTT